The source of this T cell receptor beta chain is a study of cytomegalovirus exposure and HLA in healthy donors. Every donor was a healthy person donating bone marrow. The primer mix had 60 Vbeta and 13 Jbeta primers. Some clones are missing from TCRdb's copy, which holds only in-frame ones; the method was immunoSEQ multiplex PCR. The sample has about 230,000 clones; around 80% are singletons. The CDR3 loop spans 14 amino acids. CDR1 is MNHNY and CDR2 is SVGAGI in the germline V gene (reference sequence). After removal of 6 bases from V and 6 bases from J, the junction contained 11 bases not matched to a gene.

The sequence derives from a boy aged 5-17 years in good health and CMV-seronegative. The chain is built from TRBV6-6 and TRBJ2-7; 7 nucleotides align to TRBD1. Sequenced input: PBMCs. As DNA, the CDR3 is TGTGCCAGCAGATTGACAGGGATTAGAGGCGAGCAGTACTTC. Translating gives CASRLTGIRGEQYF.